This entry lists 13 T cell receptor beta chains sequenced from one sample in a study of OX40 agonist ivuxolimab in advanced cancers. Sequencing was performed with immunoSEQ multiplex PCR; in TCRdb, only in-frame clones are kept and a portion is missing. The table includes around 89,000 clones, just over 90% detected once. The sample was CD4+ or CD8+ T cells sorted from blood, taken in a trial of the OX40 agonist ivuxolimab. These receptors came from an adult with an advanced solid tumor such as melanoma, head and neck, liver or kidney cancer.

The J gene is TRBJ1-4, the V gene TRBV30; tentative D call: TRBD1 (6 bases). Germline loops: CDR1 GTSNPN, CDR2 SVGIG (reference sequence). This CDR3 comprises 13 residues. The CDR3 protein is CAWGPATNEKLFF. The CDR3 DNA reads TGTGCTTGGGGGCCAGCAACTAATGAAAAACTGTTTTTT. Filled out from reference TRBV30 and TRBJ1-4, the complete variable domain reads SQTIHQWPATLVQPVGSPLSLECTVEGTSNPNLYWYRQAAGRGLQLLFYSVGIGQISSEVPQNLSASRPQDRQFILSSKKLLLSDSGFYLCAWGPATNEKLFFGSGTQLSVL.

This chain connects TRBV27 to TRBJ2-7; TRBD1 aligns across 9 bases. This CDR3 has 14 residues. Germline loops: CDR1 MNHEY, CDR2 SMNVEV (reference sequence). Unmatched junction bases numbered 5, after V lost 5 bases and J lost 3 bases. DNA of the CDR3: TGTGCCAGCAGTCCCTCGGGACAGGGCTACGAGCAGTACTTC. It is translated as CASSPSGQGYEQYF.

The chain couples TRBV7-9 to TRBJ2-3; unclear D gene. Trimming stripped 8 bases from V and 6 bases from J, with 12 bases between. The CDR3 extends over 12 amino acids. The germline V gene encodes CDR1 SEHNR and CDR2 FQNEAQ (reference sequence). The CDR3 sequence: CASSPGGDTQYF. As DNA, the CDR3 is TGTGCCAGCTCACCGGGTGGCGATACGCAGTATTTT.

The chain uses TRBV30 and TRBJ2-7, with D possibly TRBD1 on 6 matching bases. This CDR3 is built from 11 residues. V was shortened by 3 bases and J by 4 bases, with 7 bases between the two germline ends. Germline values: CDR1 GTSNPN, CDR2 SVGIG (reference sequence). CDR3 DNA: TGTGCCTGGAGACAGGGTTACGAGCAGTACTTC. Translated, it gives CAWRQGYEQYF. Variable domain in full (rest from reference TRBV30 and TRBJ2-7): SQTIHQWPATLVQPVGSPLSLECTVEGTSNPNLYWYRQAAGRGLQLLFYSVGIGQISSEVPQNLSASRPQDRQFILSSKKLLLSDSGFYLCAWRQGYEQYFGPGTRLTVT.

This chain connects TRBV7-2 to TRBJ2-3; D call uncertain. V was clipped by 2 bases and J by 1 base, with 7 bases between them. There are 14 residues in the CDR3. Germline V lookup: CDR1 SGHTA, CDR2 FQGNSA. DNA for the CDR3: TGTGCCAGCAGCTTAATGTCAGGCACAGATACGCAGTATTTT. This translates into CASSLMSGTDTQYF. Looking up the rest from reference TRBV7-2 and TRBJ2-3 gives the full variable domain: GAGVSQSPSNKVTEKGKDVELRCDPISGHTALYWYRQSLGQGLEFLIYFQGNSAPDKSGLPSDRFSAERTGGSVSTLTIQRTQQEDSAVYLCASSLMSGTDTQYFGPGTRLTVL.

The chain has TRBV5-1 and TRBJ2-1, with 14 bases lining up with TRBD2. CDR1 and CDR2 (germline): SGHRS, YFSETQ. V was clipped by 4 bases and J by 9 bases; unmatched bases: 9. This CDR3 contains 16 residues. The CDR3 here is CASSLMTSGGAGEQFF. The CDR3 DNA is TGCGCCAGCAGCCTGATGACTAGCGGGGGGGCCGGTGAGCAGTTCTTC.

The chain has TRBV28 and TRBJ2-7; D uncertain. Deletions cut 3 bases from V and 2 bases from J, with 8 bases between. CDR3 length: 13 amino acids. Germline CDR1 MDHEN, CDR2 SYDVKM. In nucleotides, the CDR3 is TGTGCCAGCAGTTTGGGCAGACCCTACGAGCAGTACTTC. This gives the protein CASSLGRPYEQYF.

The chain carries TRBV19 and TRBJ2-1; D is possibly TRBD2 (6 bases). CDR3 length: 17 amino acids. Germline CDR1 LNHDA, CDR2 SQIVND (reference sequence). The germline V and J ends were trimmed by 9 bases and 0 bases, with 21 bases remaining between them. The CDR3 DNA is TGTGCCAGCCGTACCCTCGCCGGGAGCTCCTCCTACAATGAGCAGTTCTTC. Protein: CASRTLAGSSSYNEQFF.

This chain connects TRBV4-3 to TRBJ1-4; 11 nucleotides line up with TRBD1. CDR1 and CDR2 from the germline V gene are LGHNA and YSLEER. The trim removed 3 bases at V and 0 bases at J, leaving 3 bases unmatched. The CDR3 loop spans 17 amino acids. CDR3 DNA: TGCGCCAGCAGCCACCCGGGACAGGGGGCAACTAATGAAAAACTGTTTTTT. As protein: CASSHPGQGATNEKLFF.

The chain links TRBV6-6 to TRBJ2-5; 16 bases line up with TRBD2. There are 15 residues in the CDR3. V dropped 4 bases and J dropped 5; count of bases not matched to a gene: 1. Per the germline V gene, CDR1 is MNHNY and CDR2 is SVGAGI (reference sequence). This chain's CDR3 is CASSLGLAGGETQYF. The CDR3 coding sequence is TGTGCCAGCAGTTTGGGACTAGCGGGAGGGGAGACCCAGTACTTC.

This chain uses TRBV6-6 with TRBJ1-2, with 9 positions matching TRBD1. The germline V gene has CDR1 MNHNY and CDR2 SVGAGI (reference sequence). CDR3 length equals 13 residues. Trimming at V came to 5 bases and at J to 6 bases, leaving 4 bases not matched to a gene. The CDR3 is CASSHTGGDGYTF. Written as DNA, the CDR3 is TGTGCCAGCAGTCATACAGGGGGCGATGGCTACACCTTC.

The chain joins TRBV28 to TRBJ1-5; TRBD1 is a possible D gene (6 bases). Per the germline V gene, CDR1 is MDHEN and CDR2 is SYDVKM. V dropped 3 bases and J dropped 5 bases, with 11 bases sitting between them. This CDR3 region has 14 residues. As DNA, the CDR3 is TGTGCCAGCAGTTTCCCCGACAGGTATCAGCCCCAGCATTTT. It yields the protein CASSFPDRYQPQHF.

This clone was counted a single time. CDR3 protein: CSVELSGAGADTQYF. DNA for the CDR3: TGCAGCGTTGAATTATCAGGGGCAGGGGCAGATACGCAGTATTTT. The chain is built from TRBV29-1 and TRBJ2-3; D possibly corresponds to TRBD1 (6 bases). Germline CDR1 is SQVTM and CDR2 is ANQGSEA. The CDR3 length is 15 residues. V was pared by 2 bases and J by 4 bases, with 16 bases between.